The 13 T cell receptor beta chains below come from one sample, sequenced in a study of blood T cell repertoires in COVID-19. The method was immunoSEQ multiplex PCR; TCRdb's version includes in-frame clones alone and lacks a portion of them. The sample contains 200,000 to 250,000 clones, roughly 76% of which appear only once. The sample taken for sequencing was peripheral blood. The receptors shown here come from a woman of 80 years or more with COVID-19, enrolled during active disease.

The chain joins TRBV19 to TRBJ2-7, with D tentatively TRBD1 (5 bases). The V and J ends lost 4 bases and 0 bases respectively, with 13 bases between them. The CDR3 loop spans 15 amino acids. CDR1 LNHDA and CDR2 SQIVND come from the germline V gene (reference sequence). The CDR3 coding sequence is TGTGCCAGTAGTAGATCATTGGACACCTCCTACGAGCAGTACTTC. It is translated as CASSRSLDTSYEQYF.

The V and J genes are TRBV6-5 and TRBJ2-7; the match to TRBD1 covers 8 bases. The CDR3 runs 14 residues. The ends lost 7 bases at V and 0 bases at J; junction bases unmatched: 5. In germline, CDR1 is MNHEY, CDR2 SVGAGI. The CDR3 nucleotides read TGTGCCAGCACCAGGGACAGGAGCTCCTACGAGCAGTACTTC. Translating gives CASTRDRSSYEQYF.

This chain connects TRBV5-4 to TRBJ2-1, with D perhaps matching TRBD2 (5 bases). CDR3 length: 17 residues. CDR1 and CDR2 (germline): SGHNT, YYREEE (reference sequence). V was trimmed by 4 bases and J by 0 bases, leaving 17 bases between them. Written as DNA, the CDR3 is TGTGCCAGCAGCCAGGATGCGGGCGCTAGCTCCTACAATGAGCAGTTCTTC. This codes for CASSQDAGASSYNEQFF.

The genes are TRBV5-4 and TRBJ1-3; a weak D match, TRBD1 (5 bases). V was clipped by 3 bases and J by 6 bases, with 19 bases between them. The CDR3 runs 16 residues. CDR1 is SGHNT, CDR2 YYREEE, per germline (reference sequence). The CDR3 protein is CASSSGEQRPANTIYF. The CDR3 bases are TGTGCCAGCAGCTCGGGGGAGCAGAGGCCCGCAAACACCATATATTTT. The full variable domain, with the rest looked up from reference TRBV5-4 and TRBJ1-3, is ETGVTQSPTHLIKTRGQQVTLRCSSQSGHNTVSWYQQALGQGPQFIFQYYREEENGRGNFPPRFSGLQFPNYSSELNVNALELDDSALYLCASSSGEQRPANTIYFGEGSWLTVV.

V is TRBV2 and J is TRBJ1-5; unclear D gene. V was cut by 2 bases and J by 6 bases, with 5 bases left in between. The CDR3 is 12 residues long. CDR1 is SNHLY and CDR2 is FYNNEI in the germline V gene. The CDR3 sequence: CASSEQAQPQHF. CDR3 nucleotide sequence: TGTGCCAGCAGTGAACAGGCTCAGCCCCAGCATTTT.

The CDR3 nucleotides are TGTGCCAGCAGCCTTGGACAGATTACTTTCACAGATACGCAGTATTTT. It translates to CASSLGQITFTDTQYF. The chain recombines TRBV11-2 with TRBJ2-3; possible D gene TRBD1, 6 bases. Germline CDR1 is SGHAT and CDR2 is FQNNGV. The CDR3 is made up of 16 amino acids. Trimming pared 5 bases from V and 2 bases from J, leaving 17 bases between.

The V gene is TRBV27, the J gene TRBJ2-7, with D possibly being TRBD1 (7 bases). The V end lost 2 bases, the J end lost 3 bases, and 14 bases lay between the germline ends. Germline CDR1 is MNHEY and CDR2 is SMNVEV (reference sequence). This CDR3 spans 15 amino acids. The DNA for the CDR3 is TGTGCCAGCAGTTTAAAGGTCAGGGGGGACTACGAGCAGTACTTC. This sequence encodes CASSLKVRGDYEQYF.

The gene calls are TRBV5-1 and TRBJ1-6; maybe TRBD1 (5 bases). The CDR3 has 18 residues. Germline V lookup: CDR1 SGHRS, CDR2 YFSETQ. V lost 4 bases and J lost 6, with 23 bases in between. The CDR3 bases are TGCGCCAGCAGCCCGACCTGGGGCGGGGAGTATCGTAATTCACCCCTCCACTTT. Amino acids: CASSPTWGGEYRNSPLHF.

This clone has more than one count but fewer than ten. The chain links TRBV30 to TRBJ1-2; 7 nucleotides align to TRBD1. Per the germline V gene, CDR1 is GTSNPN and CDR2 is SVGIG (reference sequence). The V segment lost 2 bases and the J segment 1 base; nucleotides outside the gene matches: 1. The CDR3 has 13 amino acids. CDR3 residues: CAWSRDSNYGYTF. The CDR3 bases are TGTGCCTGGAGTCGGGACAGTAACTATGGCTACACCTTC. Full variable domain (remainder filled in from reference TRBV30 and TRBJ1-2): SQTIHQWPATLVQPVGSPLSLECTVEGTSNPNLYWYRQAAGRGLQLLFYSVGIGQISSEVPQNLSASRPQDRQFILSSKKLLLSDSGFYLCAWSRDSNYGYTFGSGTRLTVV.

This clone was recorded a few times. V and J are TRBV7-9 and TRBJ1-1, with 9 bases that match TRBD1. The CDR3 runs 15 residues. Trimming removed 5 bases from V and 3 bases from J; junction bases left unmatched: 7. Germline CDR1 reads SEHNR; CDR2 reads FQNEAQ (reference sequence). CDR3 nucleotides: TGTGCCAGCAGCGATACCGGGACAGGGTACACTGAAGCTTTCTTT. This sequence encodes CASSDTGTGYTEAFF.

The chain recombines TRBV12-3 or TRBV12-4 with TRBJ1-5, with 10 bases that match TRBD1. This CDR3 has 13 residues. This CDR3 is CSSGQGDNQPQHF. In DNA form, the CDR3 reads TGTTCGTCCGGACAGGGGGACAATCAGCCCCAGCATTTT.

The chain combines TRBV3-1 (or the pseudogene TRBV3-2) with TRBJ2-3, with D uncertain. The CDR3 covers 15 residues. CDR1 and CDR2 from the germline V gene are LGHDT and YNNKEL (reference sequence). V lost 4 bases, J lost 2 bases, and 13 bases lay in between. CDR3 sequence: CASSPYSTSTDTQYF. The CDR3 DNA reads TGTGCCAGCAGCCCGTACTCAACCTCCACAGATACGCAGTATTTT.

This chain joins TRBV11-3 and TRBJ2-1; 8 bases agree with TRBD1. V gave up 1 base and J gave up 4 bases; unmatched junction bases: 3. Per the germline V gene, CDR1 is SGHNT and CDR2 is YENEEA. The CDR3 has 15 residues. CDR3 sequence reads: CASSLGGTGYNEQFF. DNA of the CDR3: TGTGCCAGCAGCTTAGGCGGGACAGGTTACAATGAGCAGTTCTTC.